The TCR beta chain described here comes from a study of regulatory T cells in long-lasting Graves disease. Time point reported: persistent/refractory GD, antithyroid drugs over 5 years with positive TRAb. The TCR library used RNA extracted from PBMCs. Building the TCR beta libraries relied on iRepertoire HTBI primers, and CDR3 regions underwent Arm-PCR. Per the original data handling: Spanning all samples, the identified segments comprised 62 TRBV and approximately 13 TRBJ. Using its own MiXCR run on the multiplex PCR reads, TCRdb lists one record per CDR3 protein. The V and J calls, along with clone size, are taken from TCRdb and not from the paper's own processing. The profile shows 400,000 to 600,000 distinct CDR3 sequences, around a fifth of them singletons. The specimen was peripheral blood mononuclear cells (PBMCs), collected when the disease was refractory, from a patient treated with antithyroid drugs. This sequence originates from a female donor with Graves disease.

The CDR3 DNA is TGTGCCAGCTCACCCCGGACAGGGAATAGGGACATTCAGTACTTC. Its protein is CASSPRTGNRDIQYF. This chain uses TRBV18 with TRBJ2-4, with 8 bases identical to TRBD1. CDR3 length: 15 amino acids. V trimming: 3 bases; J trimming: 8 bases; junction bases outside the gene matches: 9. Germline V CDR1 and CDR2: KGHSH, LQKENI.